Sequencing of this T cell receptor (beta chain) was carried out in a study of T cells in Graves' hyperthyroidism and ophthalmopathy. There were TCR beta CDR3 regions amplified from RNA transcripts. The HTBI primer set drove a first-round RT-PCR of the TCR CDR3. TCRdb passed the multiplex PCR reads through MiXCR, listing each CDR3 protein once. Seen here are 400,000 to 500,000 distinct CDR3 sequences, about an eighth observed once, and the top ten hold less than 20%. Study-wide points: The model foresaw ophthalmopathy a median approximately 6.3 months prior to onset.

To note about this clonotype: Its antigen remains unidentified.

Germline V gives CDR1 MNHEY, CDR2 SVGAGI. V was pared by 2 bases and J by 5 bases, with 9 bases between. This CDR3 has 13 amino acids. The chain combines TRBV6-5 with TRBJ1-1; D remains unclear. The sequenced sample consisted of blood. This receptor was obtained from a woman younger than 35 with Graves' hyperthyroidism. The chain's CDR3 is CASSYRTGTEAFF. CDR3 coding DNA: TGTGCCAGCAGTTACAGGACGGGGACTGAAGCTTTCTTT.